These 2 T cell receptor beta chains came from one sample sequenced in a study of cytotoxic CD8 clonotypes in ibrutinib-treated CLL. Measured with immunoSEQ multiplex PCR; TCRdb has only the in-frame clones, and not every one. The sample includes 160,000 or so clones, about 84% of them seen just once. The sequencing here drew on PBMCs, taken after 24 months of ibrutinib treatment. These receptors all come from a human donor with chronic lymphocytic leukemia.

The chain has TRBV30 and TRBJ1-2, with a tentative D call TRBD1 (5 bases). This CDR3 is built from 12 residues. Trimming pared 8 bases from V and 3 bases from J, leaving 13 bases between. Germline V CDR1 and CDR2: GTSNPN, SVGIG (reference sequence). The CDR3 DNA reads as TGTGCCGCGAGGCCCAGGGACTATGGCTACACCTTC. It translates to CAARPRDYGYTF.

The CDR3 region has the DNA TGTGCCAGCAGCCCCGTGGATAGCGGGGCCTACAATGAGCAGTTCTTC. Its protein product is CASSPVDSGAYNEQFF. The V call is TRBV9, the J call TRBJ2-1; TRBD2 matches 8 bases. The CDR3 length is 16 residues. CDR1 SGDLS and CDR2 YYNGEE come from the germline V gene. V dropped 4 bases and J dropped 2; count of bases not matched to a gene: 8.